These T cell receptor beta chains were read from a single sample in a study of neurological immune-mediated disorders. TCRdb processed the 5' RACE reads anew with MiXCR; each CDR3 protein has one entry. The sample shows roughly 32,000 distinct CDR3 sequences, 15% of them seen only once. Sequencing was done on a sample of PBMCs. The receptors originated from a man aged 65-85 years in good health. The CDR3 runs from the conserved cysteine through the conserved F or W. A D gene is named only where the DNA matches it firmly. For some rows the clone size is stated as once, few or many, or as a class when expanded; others skip it.

D,size,V,J,length,CDR3,DNA
-,many,TRBV7-2,TRBJ2-1,14,CASSLQSGNSEQFF,TGTGCCAGCAGCTTGCAGTCGGGGAATTCTGAGCAGTTCTTC
-,-,TRBV2,TRBJ1-1,13,CASSVDANTEAFF,TGTGCCAGCAGTGTGGATGCGAACACTGAAGCTTTCTTT
-,many,TRBV7-2,TRBJ2-5,16,CASSLLSRGPQETQYF,TGTGCCAGCAGCCTTCTGAGCCGGGGGCCGCAAGAGACCCAGTACTTC
-,-,TRBV5-1,TRBJ2-1,15,CASSLTPSRHNEQFF,TGCGCCAGCAGCTTGACGCCTAGCAGACACAATGAGCAGTTCTTC
-,many,TRBV20-1,TRBJ2-1,13,CSALRTGGNEQFF,TGCAGTGCTCTAAGGACTGGGGGCAATGAGCAGTTCTTC
-,many,TRBV2,TRBJ2-7,14,CASSEGETGLEQYF,TGTGCCAGCAGTGAAGGGGAAACAGGGTTGGAACAGTACTTC
-,many,TRBV5-8,TRBJ2-3,12,CASSLRADTQYF,TGTGCCAGCAGCTTGCGTGCAGATACGCAGTATTTT
-,many,TRBV7-3,TRBJ2-2,14,CASSSDTNTGELFF,TGTGCCAGCAGCTCTGATACAAACACCGGGGAGCTGTTTTTT
-,-,TRBV12-3/TRBV12-4,TRBJ1-5,14,CASTLGGPNQPQHF,TGTGCCAGCACCCTGGGAGGACCGAATCAGCCCCAGCATTTT
TRBD1,many,TRBV7-2,TRBJ1-2,17,CASSLGPPGQGLYGYTF,TGTGCCAGCAGCTTAGGGCCGCCGGGACAGGGTTTGTATGGCTACACCTTC
-,many,TRBV12-3/TRBV12-4,TRBJ2-7,12,CASSQGVKEQYF,TGTGCCAGCTCGCAGGGAGTGAAAGAGCAGTACTTC
-,many,TRBV14,TRBJ2-1,13,CASSQDLGDEQFF,TGTGCCAGCAGCCAAGATCTCGGGGATGAGCAGTTCTTC
-,-,TRBV12-3/TRBV12-4,TRBJ2-5,14,CASSTGRIQETQYF,TGTGCCAGCAGTACAGGACGTATTCAAGAGACCCAGTACTTC
TRBD1,many,TRBV27,TRBJ2-1,15,CASSGGQGAHNEQFF,TGTGCCAGCAGCGGGGGACAGGGGGCGCATAATGAGCAGTTCTTC
TRBD2,many,TRBV27,TRBJ2-1,15,CASSLSGGAGGEQFF,TGTGCCAGCAGTTTGAGCGGGGGGGCCGGAGGGGAGCAGTTCTTC
-,many,TRBV6-5,TRBJ2-7,13,CASSLGHSYEQYF,TGTGCCAGCAGTCTGGGACATTCGTACGAGCAGTACTTC
-,many,TRBV4-3,TRBJ1-1,14,CASSPGRMNTEAFF,TGCGCCAGCAGCCCGGGACGGATGAACACTGAAGCTTTCTTT
-,many,TRBV10-2,TRBJ2-3,11,CASTDTDTQYF,TGCGCCAGCACCGACACAGATACGCAGTATTTT
-,many,TRBV28,TRBJ1-2,14,CASSLSGRDHGYTF,TGTGCCAGCAGTTTATCTGGCAGGGACCATGGCTACACCTTC
-,many,TRBV7-6,TRBJ2-6,18,CASSPQGRVVSGANVLTF,TGTGCCAGCAGCCCCCAGGGAAGGGTAGTCTCTGGGGCCAACGTCCTGACTTTC
-,many,TRBV27,TRBJ1-1,16,CASSLFGGRTDTEAFF,TGTGCCAGCAGTTTATTCGGAGGGCGAACTGACACTGAAGCTTTCTTT
-,-,TRBV20-1,TRBJ2-7,13,CSARRDATYEQYF,TGCAGTGCTAGGCGGGACGCGACCTACGAGCAGTACTTC
TRBD1,many,TRBV10-3,TRBJ1-1,14,CAISEEGANTEAFF,TGTGCCATCAGTGAAGAGGGGGCGAACACTGAAGCTTTCTTT
-,-,TRBV20-1,TRBJ2-1,14,CSAREGSWGNEQFF,TGCAGTGCTAGGGAGGGCTCGTGGGGCAATGAGCAGTTCTTC
-,many,TRBV2,TRBJ1-4,14,CASMAGAEGEKLFF,TGTGCCAGCATGGCAGGGGCGGAGGGGGAAAAACTGTTTTTT
-,many,TRBV7-2,TRBJ2-3,15,CASSLTSSVTDTQYF,TGTGCCAGCAGCTTAACTAGTTCGGTGACAGATACGCAGTATTTT
-,many,TRBV20-1,TRBJ2-7,11,CSARSRDEQYF,TGCAGTGCTAGATCGAGGGACGAGCAGTACTTC
-,many,TRBV28,TRBJ2-7,12,CASSTLSYEQYF,TGTGCCAGCAGTACCCTCTCCTACGAGCAGTACTTC
-,many,TRBV4-1,TRBJ1-1,15,CASSQETTLGGAAFF,TGCGCCAGCAGCCAAGAAACTACTCTCGGGGGCGCGGCTTTCTTT
-,few,TRBV5-1,TRBJ2-7,13,CASRFGRYYEQYF,TGCGCCAGCAGGTTCGGCAGATACTACGAGCAGTACTTC
-,-,TRBV5-1,TRBJ2-5,13,CASNRGVGETQYF,TGCGCCAGCAACCGAGGGGTTGGGGAGACCCAGTACTTC
-,medium-sized,TRBV5-1,TRBJ2-2,13,CASRAPGTGELFF,TGCGCCAGCAGGGCACCTGGCACCGGGGAGCTGTTTTTT
-,many,TRBV5-1,TRBJ1-1,14,CASSFDDPDTEAFF,TGCGCCAGCAGCTTTGACGACCCGGACACTGAAGCTTTCTTT
-,many,TRBV12-3/TRBV12-4,TRBJ2-1,14,CASSLLQNYNEQFF,TGTGCCAGCAGTTTATTACAAAACTACAATGAGCAGTTCTTC
TRBD2,-,TRBV3-1,TRBJ2-2,16,CASSLGLAGPTGELFF,TGTGCCAGCAGCCTGGGACTAGCGGGACCAACCGGGGAGCTGTTTTTT
TRBD2,many,TRBV7-2,TRBJ2-1,16,CASSLSAGLADNEQFF,TGTGCCAGCAGCTTATCCGCGGGACTAGCGGACAATGAGCAGTTCTTC
TRBD2,many,TRBV11-2,TRBJ2-3,16,CASSLGTRRGGDTQYF,TGTGCCAGCAGCTTGGGGACCAGGCGGGGGGGGGATACGCAGTATTTT
TRBD1,-,TRBV7-2,TRBJ2-3,13,CASSYQGVDTQYF,TGTGCCAGCAGCTATCAGGGGGTGGATACGCAGTATTTT
TRBD1,many,TRBV10-3,TRBJ2-3,17,CAISESPGQGVTDTQYF,TGTGCCATCAGTGAGTCCCCCGGACAGGGGGTTACAGATACGCAGTATTTT
-,many,TRBV7-2,TRBJ1-1,14,CASGKGVGNTEAFF,TGTGCCAGCGGCAAGGGGGTGGGGAACACTGAAGCTTTCTTT
TRBD1,many,TRBV6-2/TRBV6-3,TRBJ1-1,12,CASSYDRVEAFF,TGTGCCAGCAGTTACGACAGGGTTGAAGCTTTCTTT
-,few,TRBV6-2/TRBV6-3,TRBJ2-7,16,CASSYRAGTKNYEQYF,TGTGCCAGCAGTTACCGGGCCGGGACAAAGAACTACGAGCAGTACTTC
-,many,TRBV6-5,TRBJ2-1,15,CASSYSMIEGTLQFF,TGTGCCAGCAGTTACTCGATGATCGAGGGAACCCTCCAGTTCTTC
-,-,TRBV5-5,TRBJ1-3,14,CASSLWNSGNTIYF,TGTGCCAGCAGCTTGTGGAACTCTGGAAACACCATATATTTT
-,-,TRBV7-9,TRBJ2-6,16,CASQSMESAGANVLTF,TGTGCCAGCCAATCGATGGAGTCTGCTGGGGCCAACGTCCTGACTTTC
-,-,TRBV6-1,TRBJ1-6,14,CASSAGPYNSPLHF,TGTGCCAGCAGTGCAGGCCCGTATAATTCACCCCTCCACTTT
TRBD2,many,TRBV4-2,TRBJ2-1,17,CASSQEAPGLGYNEQFF,TGTGCCAGCAGCCAAGAGGCGCCGGGACTAGGGTACAATGAGCAGTTCTTC
-,many,TRBV7-9,TRBJ1-2,14,CASSLGDANYGYTF,TGTGCCAGCAGCTTAGGGGACGCAAACTATGGCTACACCTTC